This T cell receptor beta chain came from a study of shared clonotypes between healthy human individuals. The authors split each subset's genomic DNA evenly across several immunoSEQ plates. Per the authors' pipeline: ImmunoSEQ gave junction-only sequences without quality scores, so filtering differed. Sequencing was performed with immunoSEQ multiplex PCR; in TCRdb, only in-frame clones are kept and a portion is missing. V and J calls and clone size are copied from that table; D and trimming were computed from the DNA. The repertoire includes millions of clones, just over 90% of them detected once, and 0.39% sits in the top ten. The CD4+ fraction was divided into a CD45RA+ naive subset and a CD45RA-negative memory subset. The clonotype was recovered from a man between 18 and 35 years old in good health. Some clones in this sample may be carry-over from other donors' samples. The sample taken for sequencing was naive CD4+ T cells from PBMCs. Indicated subset: CD45RA+ positively selected.

CDR3 DNA: TGCGCCAGCAGCCCGACCCCAACAGATAACAATCAGCCCCAGCATTTT. Amino acid sequence: CASSPTPTDNNQPQHF. The chain has TRBV5-1 and TRBJ1-5; D ambiguous. In germline, CDR1 is SGHRS, CDR2 YFSETQ. This CDR3 has 16 amino acids. V lost 4 bases, J lost 3 bases, and 17 bases lay in between.